This T cell receptor (beta chain) comes out of a study of T cell responses to AZD1222 COVID-19 vaccine (dated by TCRdb to 2020 to 2022). Looking at the study overall: A total of over 230 trial participants underwent TCR sequencing, of whom 207 had received two doses of AZD1222 and about 26 had received two doses of the MenACWY control vaccine. Trial participants were enrolled into age subgroups of 18-55, 56-69 and 70-plus years, which contained about 150, 28 and 57 TCR-sequenced participants, respectively.

The time point tag for this specimen amounts to: about 28 days (+/-7) after the second vaccine dose. Because spike-specific TCR depth and breadth did not differ between the two schedules, AZD1222 recipients who got a second dose at roughly 4 weeks were pooled with those who got a second dose at roughly 12 weeks. The vaccinee samples were drawn from two UK trials, COV001 and COV002, one of which was a single-blind randomized controlled phase 2/3 trial testing AZD1222 (ChAdOx1 nCoV-19) in healthy adults. For TCRbeta chain sequencing, PBMC samples from trial participants were taken at day 0 and at day 28 after the second dose. From the cysteine up to the phenylalanine, the CDR3 has a length of 14 residues. CDR3 DNA only is kept here, 42 bases in frame from base 1. V loses 1 base, J loses 0 bases, and the germline ends lie 7 bases apart. From a lookup of the germline V gene, CDR1 and CDR2 are SGHDN and FVKESK.

The CDR3 regions of human TCRbeta chains were subjected to immunosequencing. Turning to the authors' computational methods: TCRs in the repertoires were compared against a reference library of SARS-CoV-2-specific TCRs that had been generated with the MIRA antigen-specificity platform. Breadth meant the fraction of unique TCRs that were SARS-CoV-2-associated, whereas depth meant the fraction of total T cells that were SARS-CoV-2-associated. Using the MIRA data, each spike-specific TCR was mapped to the spike region that the TCR reacts to and placed in a CD4 or CD8 class. Log10-transformed breadth and depth values were compared by one-way ANOVA with Sidak's multiple comparisons tests. TCRdb limited this immuneACCESS table to in-frame rearrangements with V and J called. A share of clones is missing; checked studies link under half to unresolved V genes, and the rest is unexplained. Clone size and the V and J calls come from that table; the DNA yielded D and trimming. The sample profile shows 65,000 to 90,000 clones; roughly 87% of them were found once. The top ten hold roughly 1.2% of the sample.

The research as a whole found: Conclusions about previously exposed vaccinees were limited because only six AZD1222 recipients were SARS-CoV-2 seropositive at baseline. The whole spike protein was spanned by vaccine-associated CD4 TCRs, and dominant responses were seen in regions 160-218 and 743-854. The 56-69-year group was small, and its depth increase did not reach significance, likely because of low power. After two AZD1222 doses, spike-specific TCR breadth and depth were significantly higher than at day 0 and than in MenACWY recipients. No day 14 peak-response samples were available, so repertoires were characterized only after the peak T cell response. Nearly half of unique spike-specific TCRs reportedly recognized epitopes outside regions mutated in the B.1.351 and B.1.1.7 variants. Participants were mostly white British and included more females than males, and it was suggested by the authors that clonal diversity may have been underestimated.

Comments on this clone: No cognate antigen has been identified for it. No base quality values were provided; no much bigger clone lies one nucleotide off.

This receptor was obtained from an adult who received the AZD1222 COVID-19 vaccine. The material was peripheral blood, obtained 28 days after the second AZD1222 dose. The rearranged segments are TRBV14 and TRBJ2-7, with no confidently assigned D gene. The CDR3 here reads CASSQGANSYEQYF. The sequenced DNA: TGTGCCAGCAGCCAAGGGGCTAACTCCTACGAGCAGTACTTC.